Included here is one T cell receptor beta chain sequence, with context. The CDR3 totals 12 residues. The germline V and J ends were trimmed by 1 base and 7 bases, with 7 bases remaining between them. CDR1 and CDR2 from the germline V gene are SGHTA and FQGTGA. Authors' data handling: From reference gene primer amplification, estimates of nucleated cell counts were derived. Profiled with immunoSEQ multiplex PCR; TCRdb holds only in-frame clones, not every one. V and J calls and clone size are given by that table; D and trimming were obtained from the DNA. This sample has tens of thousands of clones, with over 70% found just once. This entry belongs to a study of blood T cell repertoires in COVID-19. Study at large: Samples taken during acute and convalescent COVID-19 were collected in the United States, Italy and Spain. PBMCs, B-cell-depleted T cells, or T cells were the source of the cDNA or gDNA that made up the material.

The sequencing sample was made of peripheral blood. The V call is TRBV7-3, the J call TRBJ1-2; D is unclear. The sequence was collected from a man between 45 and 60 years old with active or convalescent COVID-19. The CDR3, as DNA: TGTGCCAGCAGCTTAAAATGGGCTGGCTACACCTTC. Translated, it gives CASSLKWAGYTF.